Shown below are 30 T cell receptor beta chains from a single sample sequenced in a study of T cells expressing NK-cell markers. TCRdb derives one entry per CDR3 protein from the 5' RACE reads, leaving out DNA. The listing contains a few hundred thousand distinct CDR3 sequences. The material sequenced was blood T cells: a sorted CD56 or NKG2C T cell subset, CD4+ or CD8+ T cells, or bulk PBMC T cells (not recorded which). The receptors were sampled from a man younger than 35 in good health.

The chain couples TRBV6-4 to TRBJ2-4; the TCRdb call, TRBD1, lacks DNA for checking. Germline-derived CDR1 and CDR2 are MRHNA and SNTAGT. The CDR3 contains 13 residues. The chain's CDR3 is CASSDGTGNIQYF.

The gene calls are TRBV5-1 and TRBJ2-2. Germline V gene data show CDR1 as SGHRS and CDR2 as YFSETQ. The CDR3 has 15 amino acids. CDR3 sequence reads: CASSLAHSDSGELFF.

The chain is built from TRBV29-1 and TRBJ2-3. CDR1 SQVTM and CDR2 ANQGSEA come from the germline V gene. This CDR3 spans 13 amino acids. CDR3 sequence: CSVEGLVADTQYF.

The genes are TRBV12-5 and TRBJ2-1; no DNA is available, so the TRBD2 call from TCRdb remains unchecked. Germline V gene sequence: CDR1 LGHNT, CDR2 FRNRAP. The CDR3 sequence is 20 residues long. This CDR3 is CASGLTRGGKVLRVDNEQFF.

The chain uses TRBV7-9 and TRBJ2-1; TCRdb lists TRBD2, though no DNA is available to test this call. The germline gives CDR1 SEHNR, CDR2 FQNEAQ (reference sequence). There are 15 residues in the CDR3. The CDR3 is CASSTRTSVYNEQFF.

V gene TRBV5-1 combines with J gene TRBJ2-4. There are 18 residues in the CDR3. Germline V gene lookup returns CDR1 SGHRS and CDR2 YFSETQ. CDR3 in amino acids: CASSLDRWISLAKNIQYF. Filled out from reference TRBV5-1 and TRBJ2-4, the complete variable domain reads KAGVTQTPRYLIKTRGQQVTLSCSPISGHRSVSWYQQTPGQGLQFLFEYFSETQRNKGNFPGRFSGRQFSNSRSEMNVSTLELGDSALYLCASSLDRWISLAKNIQYFGAGTRLSVL.

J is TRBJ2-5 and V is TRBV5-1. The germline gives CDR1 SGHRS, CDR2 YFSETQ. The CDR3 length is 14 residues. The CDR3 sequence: CASSDGSGVVTQYF.

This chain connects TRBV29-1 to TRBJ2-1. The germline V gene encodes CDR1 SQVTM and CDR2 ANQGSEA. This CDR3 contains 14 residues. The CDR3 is CSVVDRGSYNEQFF.

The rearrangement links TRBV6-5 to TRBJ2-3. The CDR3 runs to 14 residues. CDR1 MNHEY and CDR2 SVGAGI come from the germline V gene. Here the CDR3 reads CASTSNNPTDTQYF.

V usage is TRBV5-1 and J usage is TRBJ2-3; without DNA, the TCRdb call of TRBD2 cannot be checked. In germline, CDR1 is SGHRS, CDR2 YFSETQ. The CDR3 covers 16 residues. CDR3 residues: CASSPALAGAIDTQYF.

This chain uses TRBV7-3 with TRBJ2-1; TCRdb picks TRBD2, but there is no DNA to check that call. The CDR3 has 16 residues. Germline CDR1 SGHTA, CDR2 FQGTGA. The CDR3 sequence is CASSLREGGPGNEQFF.

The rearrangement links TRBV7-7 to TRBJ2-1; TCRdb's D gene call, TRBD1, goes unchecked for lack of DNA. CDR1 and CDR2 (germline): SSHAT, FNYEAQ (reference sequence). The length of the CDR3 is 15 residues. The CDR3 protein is CASSSRQGLLVEQFF. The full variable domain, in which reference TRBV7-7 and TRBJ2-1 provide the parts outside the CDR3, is GAGVSQSPRYKVTKRGQDVTLRCDPISSHATLYWYQQALGQGPEFLTYFNYEAQPDKSGLPSDRFSAERPEGSISTLTIQRTEQRDSAMYRCASSSRQGLLVEQFFGPGTRLTVL.

CDR3 sequence: CAISESSHTGESPFF. The V call is TRBV10-3, the J call TRBJ2-1; the D call from TCRdb, TRBD1, cannot be confirmed without DNA. There are 15 residues in the CDR3. Per germline, CDR1 ENHRY and CDR2 SYGVKD.

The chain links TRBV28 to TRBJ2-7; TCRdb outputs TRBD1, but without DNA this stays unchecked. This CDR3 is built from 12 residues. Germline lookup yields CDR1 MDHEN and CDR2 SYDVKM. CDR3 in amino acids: CAGSLRQGGQYF.

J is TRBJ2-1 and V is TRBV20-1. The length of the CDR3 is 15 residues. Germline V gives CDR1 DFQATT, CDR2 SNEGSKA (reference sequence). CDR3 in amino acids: CSALRGGSSYNEQFF.

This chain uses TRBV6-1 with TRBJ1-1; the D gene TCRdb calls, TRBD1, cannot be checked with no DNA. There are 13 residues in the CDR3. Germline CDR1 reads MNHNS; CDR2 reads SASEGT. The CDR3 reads CAIERRGGTEAFF.

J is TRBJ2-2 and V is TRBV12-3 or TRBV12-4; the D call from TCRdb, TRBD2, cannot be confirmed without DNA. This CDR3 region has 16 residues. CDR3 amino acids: CASSLWVGGLVGELFF.

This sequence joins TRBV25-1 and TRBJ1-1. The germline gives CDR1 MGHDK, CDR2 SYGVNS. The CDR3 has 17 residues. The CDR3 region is CASSDPSRGKTDTEAFF.

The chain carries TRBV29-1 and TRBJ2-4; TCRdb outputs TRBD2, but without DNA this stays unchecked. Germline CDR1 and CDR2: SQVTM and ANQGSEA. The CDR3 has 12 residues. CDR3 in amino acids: CSVVTSGNIQYF.

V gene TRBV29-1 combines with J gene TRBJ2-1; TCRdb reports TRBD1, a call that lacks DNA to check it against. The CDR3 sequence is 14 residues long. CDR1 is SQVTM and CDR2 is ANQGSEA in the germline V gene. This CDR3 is CSVGLGTGFNEQFF.

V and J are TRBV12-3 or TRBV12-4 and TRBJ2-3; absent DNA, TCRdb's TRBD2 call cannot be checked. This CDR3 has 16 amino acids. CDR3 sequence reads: CASNGGTSGRTDTQYF.

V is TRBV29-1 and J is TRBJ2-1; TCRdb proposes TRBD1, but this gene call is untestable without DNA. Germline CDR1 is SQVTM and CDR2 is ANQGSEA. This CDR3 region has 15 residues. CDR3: CSVEVGTGNWNEQFF.

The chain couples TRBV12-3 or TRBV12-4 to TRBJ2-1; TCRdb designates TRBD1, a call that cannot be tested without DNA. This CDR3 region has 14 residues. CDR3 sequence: CASSLIRGQNEQFF.

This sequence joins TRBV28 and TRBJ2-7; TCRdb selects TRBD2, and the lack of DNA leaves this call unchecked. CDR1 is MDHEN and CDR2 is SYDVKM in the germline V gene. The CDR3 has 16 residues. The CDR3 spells CASSEGLASYLYEQYF.

The CDR3 here is CASSLASGRLGETQYF. The rearrangement uses TRBV5-5 and TRBJ2-5; TCRdb names TRBD2, which stays unverified in the absence of DNA. CDR1 and CDR2 (germline): SGHKS, YYEKEE (reference sequence). This CDR3 contains 16 residues.

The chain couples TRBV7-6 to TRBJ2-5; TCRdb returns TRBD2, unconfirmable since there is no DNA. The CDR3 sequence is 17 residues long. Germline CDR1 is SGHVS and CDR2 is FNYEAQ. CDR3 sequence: CASSSGTSGRVRETQYF.

The CDR3 region is CAISEFLAGVKNENIQYF. The chain couples TRBV10-3 to TRBJ2-4; with no DNA, the TCRdb D assignment of TRBD2 cannot be verified. Germline CDR1 ENHRY, CDR2 SYGVKD. The CDR3 contains 18 residues.

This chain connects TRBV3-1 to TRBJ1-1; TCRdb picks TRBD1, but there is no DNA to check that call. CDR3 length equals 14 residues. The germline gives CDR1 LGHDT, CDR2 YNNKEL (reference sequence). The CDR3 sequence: CASSQGTGNTEAFF.

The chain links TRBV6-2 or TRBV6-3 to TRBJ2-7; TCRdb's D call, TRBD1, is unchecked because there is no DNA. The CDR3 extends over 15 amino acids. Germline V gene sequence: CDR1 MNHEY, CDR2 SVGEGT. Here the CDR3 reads CASSYSAGNGREQYF.

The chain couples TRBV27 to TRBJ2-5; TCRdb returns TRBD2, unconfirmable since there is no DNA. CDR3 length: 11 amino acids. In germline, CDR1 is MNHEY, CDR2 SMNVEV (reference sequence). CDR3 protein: CVSGRAETQYF.